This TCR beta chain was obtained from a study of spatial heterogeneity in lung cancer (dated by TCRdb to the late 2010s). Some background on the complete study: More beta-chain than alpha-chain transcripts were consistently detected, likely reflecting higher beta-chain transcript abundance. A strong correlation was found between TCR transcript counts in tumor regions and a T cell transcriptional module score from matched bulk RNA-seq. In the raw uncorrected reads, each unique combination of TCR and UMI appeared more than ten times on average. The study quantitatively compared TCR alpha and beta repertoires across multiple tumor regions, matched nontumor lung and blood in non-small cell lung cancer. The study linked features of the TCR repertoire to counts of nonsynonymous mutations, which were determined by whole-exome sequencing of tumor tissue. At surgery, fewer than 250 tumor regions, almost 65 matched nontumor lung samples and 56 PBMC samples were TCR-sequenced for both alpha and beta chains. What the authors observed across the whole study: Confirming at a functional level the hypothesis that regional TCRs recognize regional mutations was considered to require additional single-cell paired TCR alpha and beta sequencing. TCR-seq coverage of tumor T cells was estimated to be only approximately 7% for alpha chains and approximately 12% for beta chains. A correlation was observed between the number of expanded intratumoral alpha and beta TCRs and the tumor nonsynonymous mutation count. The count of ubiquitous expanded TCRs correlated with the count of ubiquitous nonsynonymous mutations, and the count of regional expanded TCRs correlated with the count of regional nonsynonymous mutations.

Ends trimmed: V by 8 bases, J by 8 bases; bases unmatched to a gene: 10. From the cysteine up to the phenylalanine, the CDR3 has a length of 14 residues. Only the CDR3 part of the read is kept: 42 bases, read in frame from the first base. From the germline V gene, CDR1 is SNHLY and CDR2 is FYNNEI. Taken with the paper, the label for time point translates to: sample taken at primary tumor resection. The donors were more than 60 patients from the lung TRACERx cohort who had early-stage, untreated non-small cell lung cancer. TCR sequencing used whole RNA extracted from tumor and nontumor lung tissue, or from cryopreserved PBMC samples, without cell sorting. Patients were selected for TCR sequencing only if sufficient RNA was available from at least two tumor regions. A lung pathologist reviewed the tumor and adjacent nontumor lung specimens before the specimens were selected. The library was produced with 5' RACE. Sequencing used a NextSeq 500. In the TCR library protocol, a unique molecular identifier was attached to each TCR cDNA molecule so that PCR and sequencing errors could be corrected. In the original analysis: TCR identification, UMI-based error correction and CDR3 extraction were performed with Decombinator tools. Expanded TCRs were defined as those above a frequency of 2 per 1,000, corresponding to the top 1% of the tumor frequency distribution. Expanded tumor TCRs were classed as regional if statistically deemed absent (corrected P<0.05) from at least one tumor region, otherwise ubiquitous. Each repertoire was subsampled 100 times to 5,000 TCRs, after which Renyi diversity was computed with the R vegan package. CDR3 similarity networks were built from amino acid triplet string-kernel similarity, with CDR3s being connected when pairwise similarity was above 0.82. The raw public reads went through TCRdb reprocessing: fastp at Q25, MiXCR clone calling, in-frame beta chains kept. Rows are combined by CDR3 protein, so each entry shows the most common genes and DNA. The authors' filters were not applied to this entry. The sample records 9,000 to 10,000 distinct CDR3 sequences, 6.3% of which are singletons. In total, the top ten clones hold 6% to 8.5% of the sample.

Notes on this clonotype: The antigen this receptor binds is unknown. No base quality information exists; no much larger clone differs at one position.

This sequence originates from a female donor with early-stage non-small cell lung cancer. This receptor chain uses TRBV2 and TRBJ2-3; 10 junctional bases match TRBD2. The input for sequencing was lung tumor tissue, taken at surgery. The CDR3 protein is CASVTSGNVITQYF. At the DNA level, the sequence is TGTGCCAGCGTTACTAGCGGGAATGTAATTACGCAGTATTTT.